This T cell receptor (beta chain) was identified during a study of metastatic and nonmetastatic thyroid tumors. Per the original data handling: Construction of a distant-metastasis classifier for papillary thyroid cancer relied on CDR3 differences across clinicopathological groups. TCRdb called clones again from the PCR reads with MiXCR. Clone size and V and J calls follow TCRdb, not the original study. The sample consists of tens of thousands of clones, around 21% of them appearing once. V shed 5 bases and J shed 7 bases, with 16 bases lying between them. This CDR3 comprises 14 residues. Germline-derived CDR1 and CDR2 are SGHRS and YFSETQ. Study observations and caveats: Significantly greater TCR beta diversity was reportedly found in malignant thyroid tumors than in benign nodules (in blood and tumor).

At least ten counts were recorded for this clone. Its matching antigen is unknown. There were no patients who had received any treatment before thyroid surgery. Source material: blood. This sequence originates from a female donor with papillary thyroid cancer or a benign thyroid nodule (not recorded which). Some clones in this sample may be carry-over from other donors' samples. The rearrangement uses TRBV5-1 and TRBJ2-1, with D tentatively TRBD1 (6 bases). In DNA form, the CDR3 reads TGCGCCAGCAGGAGCTGGGGGCCGGGAAATGAGCAGTTCTTC. This codes for CASRSWGPGNEQFF.